These 30 T cell receptor beta chains share one sample of origin, sequenced in a study of blood T cell repertoires in COVID-19. Sequencing was performed with immunoSEQ multiplex PCR; in TCRdb, only in-frame clones are kept and a portion is missing. Among 150,000 or so clones listed, approximately 85% were seen once. Material: peripheral blood. All receptors derive from a man aged 55 to 69 with COVID-19, enrolled during active disease.

The chain uses TRBV7-2 and TRBJ1-2; 7 bases line up with TRBD1. CDR3 size: 11 residues. With V trimmed by 1 base and J by 14 bases, 4 bases remained unmatched. The V gene's germline CDR1 is SGHTA and CDR2 FQGNSA. CDR3 sequence (DNA): TGTGCCAGCAGCTTAGGACAGGGTTTAACCTTC. Translating gives CASSLGQGLTF.

This chain's CDR3 is CASSEYPTGDWRADTQYF. The CDR3 bases are TGTGCCAGCAGTGAATACCCCACGGGGGACTGGAGAGCAGATACGCAGTATTTT. This chain links TRBV25-1 with TRBJ2-3; D is perhaps TRBD2 (6 bases). Germline V CDR1 and CDR2: MGHDK, SYGVNS. V gave up 0 bases and J gave up 4 bases, with 20 bases separating them. The CDR3 is made up of 18 amino acids. The variable domain in full, completed from reference TRBV25-1 and TRBJ2-3, reads EADIYQTPRYLVIGTGKKITLECSQTMGHDKMYWYQQDPGMELHLIHYSYGVNSTEKGDLSSESTVSRIRTEHFPLTLESARPSHTSQYLCASSEYPTGDWRADTQYFGPGTRLTVL.

V gene TRBV7-2 combines with J gene TRBJ1-4; D not resolved. V lost 0 bases, J lost 4 bases, and 9 bases lay in between. The CDR3 sequence is 15 residues long. Germline loops: CDR1 SGHTA, CDR2 FQGNSA. DNA of the CDR3: TGTGCCAGCAGCTTAGCGCAGGTCGATAATGAAAAACTGTTTTTT. Translation: CASSLAQVDNEKLFF.

V and J are TRBV4-1 and TRBJ1-1, with 7 bases lining up with TRBD1. Trimming at V came to 8 bases and at J to 1 base, leaving 10 bases not matched to a gene. The CDR3 is 15 residues long. The V gene's germline CDR1 is MGHRA and CDR2 YSYEKL. CDR3 region: CASSKPGQSNTEAFF. The CDR3 DNA follows: TGCGCCAGCTCAAAACCGGGACAGTCGAACACTGAAGCTTTCTTT.

The V call is TRBV6-2 or TRBV6-3, the J call TRBJ2-5, with D tentatively TRBD2 (6 bases). The germline gives CDR1 MNHEY, CDR2 SVGEGT. The V gene lost 6 bases and the J gene lost 3 bases, with 17 bases spanning the gap. CDR3 length: 15 residues. Written as DNA, the CDR3 is TGTGCCAGCAGCCCTGGGGGGTGGGTAGAAGAGACCCAGTACTTC. Translation gives CASSPGGWVEETQYF.

The CDR3 reads CASSLGEGKGTQYF. In DNA form, the CDR3 reads TGTGCCAGCAGCTTAGGGGAGGGCAAAGGGACCCAGTACTTC. The chain has TRBV7-2 and TRBJ2-5; 7 positions agree with TRBD2. V dropped 1 base and J dropped 7; count of bases not matched to a gene: 6. Per the germline V gene, CDR1 is SGHTA and CDR2 is FQGNSA. The CDR3 length is 14 residues. Supplemented by reference TRBV7-2 and TRBJ2-5, the full variable domain reads GAGVSQSPSNKVTEKGKDVELRCDPISGHTALYWYRQSLGQGLEFLIYFQGNSAPDKSGLPSDRFSAERTGGSVSTLTIQRTQQEDSAVYLCASSLGEGKGTQYFGPGTRLLVL.

The chain joins TRBV9 to TRBJ1-1; no definite D call. Per the germline V gene, CDR1 is SGDLS and CDR2 is YYNGEE. This CDR3 spans 15 amino acids. The V end was cut by 3 bases, the J end by 1 base, with 13 bases between. CDR3 amino acids: CASSATRVPNTEAFF. As DNA, the CDR3 is TGTGCCAGCAGCGCAACTAGAGTACCGAACACTGAAGCTTTCTTT.

The chain couples TRBV24-1 to TRBJ2-7; 7 bases agree with TRBD1. The germline gives CDR1 KGHDR, CDR2 SFDVKD. This CDR3 spans 12 amino acids. The V gene end was trimmed by 7 bases and the J gene end by 6 bases; junction bases not matched to a gene: 5. CDR3 loop: CATSKTGSEQYF. Written as DNA, the CDR3 is TGTGCCACCAGCAAGACAGGGAGCGAGCAGTACTTC.

The chain carries TRBV24-1 and TRBJ2-2; TRBD1 matches at 8 bases. The CDR3 runs 16 residues. Germline CDR1 is KGHDR and CDR2 is SFDVKD. Losses at the gene ends were 5 bases for V and 7 bases for J; bases not matched to a gene: 11. The CDR3 sequence: CATSGLETGADGELFF. CDR3 coding DNA: TGTGCCACCAGTGGACTCGAGACAGGGGCCGACGGGGAGCTGTTTTTT.

V gene TRBV6-2 or TRBV6-3 combines with J gene TRBJ2-3; possibly TRBD2 for D (5 bases). The germline V and J ends were trimmed by 2 bases and 1 base, with 10 bases remaining between them. The germline CDR1 and CDR2 sequences are MNHEY and SVGEGT. The CDR3 loop spans 15 amino acids. The CDR3 nucleotides are TGTGCCAGCAGTTACGAGGGTACTGGCACAGATACGCAGTATTTT. Its translation: CASSYEGTGTDTQYF.

This clone was counted once. The chain recombines TRBV11-1 with TRBJ1-4, with D maybe TRBD1 (5 bases). Per germline, CDR1 SGHAT and CDR2 FQDESV (reference sequence). V gave up 3 bases and J gave up 0 bases, with 11 bases separating them. The CDR3 contains 16 residues. The CDR3 DNA reads TGTGCCAGCAGCTTTGGACACCAGACAACTAATGAAAAACTGTTTTTT. It yields the protein CASSFGHQTTNEKLFF.

Turning to this clone: This specimen includes other DNA sequences encoding the same CDR3. The chain employs TRBV9 and TRBJ2-1, with TRBD2 matching 11 bases. V shed 0 bases and J 5 bases; nucleotides not matched to a gene: 4. Germline loops: CDR1 SGDLS, CDR2 YYNGEE. The CDR3 sequence is 16 residues long. DNA of the CDR3: TGTGCCAGCAGCGTAGCCCTAGCGGGGGGCGACAATGAGCAGTTCTTC. This codes for CASSVALAGGDNEQFF.

The chain recombines TRBV27 with TRBJ1-2; D remains unclear. Trimming removed 8 bases from V and 7 bases from J, with 17 bases in between. CDR3 size: 13 residues. Germline V gives CDR1 MNHEY, CDR2 SMNVEV (reference sequence). The CDR3 loop reads CASSLAGPPGYTF. CDR3 sequence (DNA): TGTGCCAGCTCCCTAGCAGGCCCCCCTGGCTACACCTTC.

V and J are TRBV2 and TRBJ1-2, with a possible D match to TRBD1 (5 bases). Germline-derived CDR1 and CDR2 are SNHLY and FYNNEI. V was trimmed by 7 bases and J by 4 bases, leaving 19 bases between them. The CDR3 totals 15 residues. CDR3 nucleotides: TGTGCCAGCACCCCGTGGGGGGTTCTTGGCTATGGCTACACCTTC. It translates to CASTPWGVLGYGYTF.

CDR3 bases: TGTGCCAGCAGTTTAGGGGGCAGGATTGGGTATGGCTACACCTTC. Translating it yields CASSLGGRIGYGYTF. The V and J genes are TRBV28 and TRBJ1-2, with a possible D match to TRBD1 (6 bases). The CDR3 sequence is 15 residues long. Germline CDR1 MDHEN, CDR2 SYDVKM. V gave up 2 bases and J gave up 5 bases, with 15 bases separating them.

This chain uses TRBV9 with TRBJ1-3, with D uncertain. The V and J ends lost 7 bases and 5 bases respectively, with 19 bases between them. Per germline, CDR1 SGDLS and CDR2 YYNGEE. The CDR3 is 15 amino acids. Here the CDR3 DNA reads TGTGCCAGCGCTGGATCAGGCTCCCTAAGAAACACCATATATTTT. Translated: CASAGSGSLRNTIYF.

The chain couples TRBV19 to TRBJ1-2, with D perhaps TRBD1 (5 bases). The CDR3 is made up of 12 amino acids. The V end was cut by 6 bases, the J end by 5 bases, with 10 bases between. Germline CDR1 and CDR2: LNHDA and SQIVND (reference sequence). The CDR3, as DNA: TGTGCCAGTAGGGGGGGACTTTATGGCTACACCTTC. Translating gives CASRGGLYGYTF.

The CDR3 bases are TGTGCCAGCAGCCAAGGGGAGGGGAATCAGCCCCAGCATTTT. Translated: CASSQGEGNQPQHF. The rearrangement uses TRBV3-1 (or the pseudogene TRBV3-2) and TRBJ1-5; D is perhaps TRBD1 (5 bases). Per the germline V gene, CDR1 is LGHDT and CDR2 is YNNKEL (reference sequence). The CDR3 is 14 residues long. V shed 1 base and J shed 4 bases, with 8 bases lying between them.

In the case of this clone: Mismatch with germline at one junction end may stem from a read error. The rearrangement uses TRBV12-3 or TRBV12-4 and TRBJ2-3; D is perhaps TRBD1 (5 bases). The CDR3 has 13 residues. Written as DNA, the CDR3 is TGTGCCAGCCGTTTGCCTAGGGGAGATACGCAGTATTTT. It translates to CASRLPRGDTQYF.

V gene TRBV6-6 combines with J gene TRBJ1-2; 7 positions agree with TRBD1. Germline-derived CDR1 and CDR2 are MNHNY and SVGAGI (reference sequence). Trimming at V came to 2 bases and at J to 6 bases, leaving 6 bases not matched to a gene. The CDR3 sequence is 14 residues long. The DNA of the CDR3 is TGTGCCAGCAGTTACCCTGACAGGGTGGATGGCTACACCTTC. Protein: CASSYPDRVDGYTF.

The V and J genes are TRBV24-1 and TRBJ2-1; TRBD2 matches at 11 bases. The CDR3 has 16 amino acids. The germline gives CDR1 KGHDR, CDR2 SFDVKD. J gave up 7 bases and V 4 bases, and 8 bases lay outside the gene matches. CDR3 loop: CATSESLAGVGNEQFF. CDR3 nucleotide sequence: TGTGCCACCAGTGAATCACTAGCGGGAGTTGGAAATGAGCAGTTCTTC.

The chain links TRBV10-2 to TRBJ2-3, with TRBD1 matching over 8 bases. The V segment lost 7 bases and the J segment 4 bases; nucleotides outside the gene matches: 7. CDR1 is WSHSY, CDR2 SAAADI, per germline. CDR3 length: 14 residues. CDR3 in amino acids: CASTGTGGPDTQYF. CDR3 coding DNA: TGCGCCAGCACCGGCACAGGGGGACCAGATACGCAGTATTTT.

This chain's CDR3 is CASSPHLRDRGRNSPLHF. The CDR3 DNA sequence: TGTGCCAGCAGCCCACACCTCCGGGACAGGGGAAGAAATTCACCCCTCCACTTT. J is TRBJ1-6 and V is TRBV7-2; TRBD1 aligns across 10 bases. The CDR3 covers 18 residues. Germline V gene lookup returns CDR1 SGHTA and CDR2 FQGNSA. V lost 5 bases, J lost 7 bases, and 14 bases stayed unmatched.

CDR3 sequence reads: CASSQTNIRGGTEAFF. The CDR3 DNA is TGCGCCAGCAGCCAGACAAACATTCGAGGAGGCACTGAAGCTTTCTTT. The chain uses TRBV5-1 and TRBJ1-1, with no clear D. Trimming took off 4 bases at V and 4 bases at J, with 20 bases between the two ends. The length of the CDR3 is 16 residues. Germline assignment: CDR1 SGHRS and CDR2 YFSETQ.

The genes are TRBV28 and TRBJ1-1; 9 positions agree with TRBD1. The CDR3 covers 14 residues. J was trimmed by 7 bases and V by 10 bases; bases with no gene match: 13. The V gene's germline CDR1 is MDHEN and CDR2 SYDVKM. The chain's CDR3 is CATNEGTGSVEAFF. CDR3 sequence (DNA): TGTGCCACCAACGAAGGGACAGGGTCTGTTGAAGCTTTCTTT. The whole variable domain, remainder taken from reference TRBV28 and TRBJ1-1, is DVKVTQSSRYLVKRTGEKVFLECVQDMDHENMFWYRQDPGLGLRLIYFSYDVKMKEKGDIPEGYSVSREKKERFSLILESASTNQTSMYLCATNEGTGSVEAFFGQGTRLTVV.

V is TRBV10-3 and J is TRBJ1-1, with D uncertain. This CDR3 has 15 residues. Germline assignment: CDR1 ENHRY and CDR2 SYGVKD. V was pared by 4 bases and J by 1 base, with 13 bases between. This CDR3 is CAISAHGGKNTEAFF. For the CDR3, the DNA is TGTGCCATCAGTGCTCACGGAGGAAAGAACACTGAAGCTTTCTTT.

The J gene is TRBJ2-6, the V gene TRBV20-1, with a possible D match to TRBD1 (6 bases). The V gene lost 3 bases and the J gene lost 0 bases, with 18 bases spanning the gap. Germline V gene sequence: CDR1 DFQATT, CDR2 SNEGSKA (reference sequence). This CDR3 contains 18 residues. The CDR3 sequence: CSASPGQHFPSGANVLTF. The CDR3 DNA is TGCAGTGCTAGTCCGGGACAACATTTCCCCTCTGGGGCCAACGTCCTGACTTTC.

This sequence joins TRBV5-4 and TRBJ1-1, with 7 bases aligning to TRBD1. CDR1 and CDR2 from the germline V gene are SGHNT and YYREEE (reference sequence). CDR3 length equals 15 residues. Trimming took 0 bases from V and 0 from J; bases not matched to a gene: 2. CDR3 DNA sequence: TGTGCCAGCAGCTTGGCCACAGGGGTGAACACTGAAGCTTTCTTT. This codes for CASSLATGVNTEAFF.

The chain couples TRBV28 to TRBJ1-1; 8 bases are shared with TRBD1. The CDR3 extends over 13 amino acids. The V gene's germline CDR1 is MDHEN and CDR2 SYDVKM. V was pared by 2 bases and J by 12 bases, with 8 bases of the junction left unmatched. CDR3 amino acids: CASSLKPGGWSFF. The CDR3 bases are TGTGCCAGCAGTTTAAAGCCAGGGGGCTGGTCTTTCTTT. The variable domain in full, completed from reference TRBV28 and TRBJ1-1, reads DVKVTQSSRYLVKRTGEKVFLECVQDMDHENMFWYRQDPGLGLRLIYFSYDVKMKEKGDIPEGYSVSREKKERFSLILESASTNQTSMYLCASSLKPGGWSFFGQGTRLTVV.

This clone was seen only once. The chain employs TRBV14 and TRBJ2-1; 10 bases fit TRBD1. This CDR3 has 17 amino acids. V gave up 0 bases and J gave up 7 bases; unmatched junction bases: 9. Germline values: CDR1 SGHDN, CDR2 FVKESK. The CDR3 region has the DNA TGTGCCAGCAGCCAAGATAGGCCGGGACAGGGGTCAAATGAGCAGTTCTTC. Protein sequence: CASSQDRPGQGSNEQFF.